This is a list of T cell receptor beta chains from one sample in a study of blood T cells in healthy people across ages. TCRdb re-analysed the 5' RACE reads in MiXCR, keeping a single row per CDR3 protein. Of roughly 1.9 million distinct CDR3 sequences in the sample, 39% are singletons; the top ten hold under 25%. Sequences were obtained from blood. These receptors were obtained from a human donor in good health. Both conserved end residues are part of each CDR3. The D gene is left open where the match is weak. Clone size is given for some rows only: seen once, a few or many times, or a class if the clone is expanded.

clone_size: -; v_call: TRBV10-3; j_call: TRBJ2-7; d_call: -; cdr3_nt: TGTGCCACCAAGGGGGGGATCAGCTCCTACGAGCAGTACTTC; cdr3_aa: CATKGGISSYEQYF
clone_size: -; v_call: TRBV29-1; j_call: TRBJ1-1; d_call: TRBD1; cdr3_nt: TGCAGCGTCCACAACAGGGGGGACCCCAGCGCTTTCTTT; cdr3_aa: CSVHNRGDPSAFF
clone_size: -; v_call: TRBV20-1; j_call: TRBJ1-2; d_call: -; cdr3_nt: TGCAGTGCTAGAGAACCCAACCAGGGGATGGGCTACACCTTC; cdr3_aa: CSAREPNQGMGYTF
clone_size: few; v_call: TRBV29-1; j_call: TRBJ2-1; d_call: -; cdr3_nt: TGCAGCGTTAGGCGGGGAGCATCCCCGGCGGAGCAGTTCTTC; cdr3_aa: CSVRRGASPAEQFF
clone_size: once; v_call: TRBV29-1; j_call: TRBJ1-1; d_call: -; cdr3_nt: TGCAGCGTTGAGAATGGGGCTGAAGCTTTCTTT; cdr3_aa: CSVENGAEAFF
clone_size: -; v_call: TRBV4-1; j_call: TRBJ2-3; d_call: -; cdr3_nt: TGCGCCAGCAGCCAAAACCCCAGACGGGACCTAGATACGCAGTATTTT; cdr3_aa: CASSQNPRRDLDTQYF
clone_size: few; v_call: TRBV12-3/TRBV12-4; j_call: TRBJ2-1; d_call: -; cdr3_nt: TGTGCCAGCAGGGCTCTCCGCTACTCCTCTGTAAATGAGCAGTTCTTC; cdr3_aa: CASRALRYSSVNEQFF
clone_size: -; v_call: TRBV27; j_call: TRBJ2-6; d_call: -; cdr3_nt: TGTGCCAGCAGTTTAGGGGCAGGGAGCTCTGGGACCAACGTCCTGACTTTC; cdr3_aa: CASSLGAGSSGTNVLTF
clone_size: few; v_call: TRBV6-5; j_call: TRBJ2-5; d_call: -; cdr3_nt: TGTGCCAGCAGTTACCCGGATACCCGGGGGACCCAGTACTTC; cdr3_aa: CASSYPDTRGTQYF
clone_size: few; v_call: TRBV9; j_call: TRBJ2-7; d_call: -; cdr3_nt: TGTGCCAGCAGCGGATACTCCGGGACACCTTATGCTTACGAGCAGTACTTC; cdr3_aa: CASSGYSGTPYAYEQYF
clone_size: -; v_call: TRBV20-1; j_call: TRBJ2-3; d_call: -; cdr3_nt: TGCAGTGCTAGTCGGTCCGAGTCCGGGGCTAGCATAGATACGCAGTATTTT; cdr3_aa: CSASRSESGASIDTQYF
clone_size: -; v_call: TRBV5-8; j_call: TRBJ1-1; d_call: -; cdr3_nt: TGTGCCAGCAGCTCCGTACGGGGGGTGAACACTGAAGCTTTCTTT; cdr3_aa: CASSSVRGVNTEAFF
clone_size: few; v_call: TRBV9; j_call: TRBJ1-3; d_call: -; cdr3_nt: TGTGCCAGCAGCGTGGAGGGAGGGACTGGAAACACCATATATTTT; cdr3_aa: CASSVEGGTGNTIYF
clone_size: few; v_call: TRBV21-1; j_call: TRBJ2-5; d_call: -; cdr3_nt: TGTGCCAGCAGCTATAGATGGGAGACCCAGTACTTC; cdr3_aa: CASSYRWETQYF
clone_size: -; v_call: TRBV7-9; j_call: TRBJ1-2; d_call: -; cdr3_nt: TGTGCCAGCAGCTTAGCGCCCGGACGGAACTACACCTTC; cdr3_aa: CASSLAPGRNYTF
clone_size: -; v_call: TRBV7-2; j_call: TRBJ1-2; d_call: -; cdr3_nt: TGTGCCAGCAGCTTAGGGCCGACAGGTGGGGGTAACTATGGCTACACCTTC; cdr3_aa: CASSLGPTGGGNYGYTF
clone_size: few; v_call: TRBV4-3; j_call: TRBJ2-7; d_call: TRBD2; cdr3_nt: TGCGCCAGCAGCGCCGGGACTAGCTCCTTCTACGAGCAGTACTTC; cdr3_aa: CASSAGTSSFYEQYF
clone_size: -; v_call: TRBV27; j_call: TRBJ2-7; d_call: -; cdr3_nt: TGTGCCAGCCGAAGAGAGGGGCCCCCAACGTCCTACGAGCAGTACTTC; cdr3_aa: CASRREGPPTSYEQYF
clone_size: -; v_call: TRBV20-1; j_call: TRBJ1-5; d_call: -; cdr3_nt: TGCAGTGCCCGAGGAGCAGTTGAAAATCAGCCCCAGCATTTT; cdr3_aa: CSARGAVENQPQHF
clone_size: many; v_call: TRBV12-3/TRBV12-4; j_call: TRBJ2-3; d_call: TRBD2; cdr3_nt: TGTGCCAGCAGTCCTTGGACTAGCGGGGGCACAGATACGCAGTATTTT; cdr3_aa: CASSPWTSGGTDTQYF
clone_size: -; v_call: TRBV6-2/TRBV6-3; j_call: TRBJ2-5; d_call: -; cdr3_nt: TGTGCCAGCGGACCGGGGACTTTACAAGAGACCCAGTACTTC; cdr3_aa: CASGPGTLQETQYF
clone_size: -; v_call: TRBV7-2; j_call: TRBJ2-5; d_call: TRBD2; cdr3_nt: TGTGCCAGCAGCTTTAGCGGGGGCCTGACGACCCAGTACTTC; cdr3_aa: CASSFSGGLTTQYF
clone_size: once; v_call: TRBV7-2; j_call: TRBJ1-2; d_call: -; cdr3_nt: TGTGCCAGCAGCTTAGCGGGGACCGTCCTAAACTATGGCTACACCTTC; cdr3_aa: CASSLAGTVLNYGYTF
clone_size: -; v_call: TRBV2; j_call: TRBJ2-1; d_call: TRBD1; cdr3_nt: TGTGCCAGCTTCCGGGACAGATGGTTCTTC; cdr3_aa: CASFRDRWFF
clone_size: -; v_call: TRBV27; j_call: TRBJ1-2; d_call: -; cdr3_nt: TGTGCCAGCAGTTTGGCCCCACGGGGCGGGTATGGCTACACCTTC; cdr3_aa: CASSLAPRGGYGYTF
clone_size: many; v_call: TRBV4-3; j_call: TRBJ2-7; d_call: TRBD1; cdr3_nt: TGCGCCAGCAGCCAAGATTCGACCGGACAGGGATCATACGAGCAGTACTTC; cdr3_aa: CASSQDSTGQGSYEQYF
clone_size: few; v_call: TRBV14; j_call: TRBJ1-2; d_call: -; cdr3_nt: TGTGCCAGCAGGCCAATGGGCCAGACCAATCTCTATGGCTACACCTTC; cdr3_aa: CASRPMGQTNLYGYTF
clone_size: few; v_call: TRBV4-3; j_call: TRBJ1-5; d_call: -; cdr3_nt: TGCGCCAGCAGCCAGGGGTATTCGAGCAATCAGCCCCAGCATTTT; cdr3_aa: CASSQGYSSNQPQHF
clone_size: -; v_call: TRBV6-2/TRBV6-3; j_call: TRBJ2-1; d_call: -; cdr3_nt: TGTGCCAGCAGACCCCAGGGCCCCAAGGAAGAGCAGTTCTTC; cdr3_aa: CASRPQGPKEEQFF
clone_size: -; v_call: TRBV7-9; j_call: TRBJ2-3; d_call: TRBD2; cdr3_nt: TGTGCCAGCAGCTTTTCGACTAGCGGGGGGTCTATAGATACGCAGTATTTT; cdr3_aa: CASSFSTSGGSIDTQYF
clone_size: few; v_call: TRBV28; j_call: TRBJ2-6; d_call: -; cdr3_nt: TGTGCCAGCACTTTTGCCCTAGGCAGGATAAGCTCTGGGGCCAACGTCCTGACTTTC; cdr3_aa: CASTFALGRISSGANVLTF
clone_size: -; v_call: TRBV5-1; j_call: TRBJ1-6; d_call: -; cdr3_nt: TGCGCCAGCAGCTATAATGGACCGCTCTCCTATAATCCACCCCTCCACTTT; cdr3_aa: CASSYNGPLSYNPPLHF
clone_size: few; v_call: TRBV29-1; j_call: TRBJ1-1; d_call: -; cdr3_nt: TGCAGCGTTCCACTGACAGGAGCGAACACTGAAGCTTTCTTT; cdr3_aa: CSVPLTGANTEAFF
clone_size: -; v_call: TRBV7-3; j_call: TRBJ1-1; d_call: -; cdr3_nt: TGTGCCAGCAGCTTATGGGGGGCTATGAACACTGAAGCTTTCTTT; cdr3_aa: CASSLWGAMNTEAFF
clone_size: -; v_call: TRBV6-2/TRBV6-3; j_call: TRBJ2-2; d_call: TRBD1; cdr3_nt: TGTGCCAGCAGCGAACAGGGGTCGGTCACCGGGGAGCTGTTTTTT; cdr3_aa: CASSEQGSVTGELFF
clone_size: -; v_call: TRBV7-2; j_call: TRBJ2-1; d_call: -; cdr3_nt: TGTGCCTGCAGCTTACACAGGGAAAAGCAGTTCTTC; cdr3_aa: CACSLHREKQFF
clone_size: -; v_call: TRBV12-3/TRBV12-4; j_call: TRBJ1-2; d_call: TRBD1; cdr3_nt: TGTGCCAGCAGTTTAATACAGGGGCATGGCTACACCTTC; cdr3_aa: CASSLIQGHGYTF
clone_size: -; v_call: TRBV7-9; j_call: TRBJ1-1; d_call: -; cdr3_nt: TGTGCCAGCAGCTGGAGACAGACACCAATGAACACTGAGGCTTTCTTT; cdr3_aa: CASSWRQTPMNTEAFF
clone_size: -; v_call: TRBV7-2; j_call: TRBJ2-3; d_call: TRBD1; cdr3_nt: TGTGCCAGCAGCTTAGTAGAGGGGACAGGAACGAACACAGATACGCAGTATTTT; cdr3_aa: CASSLVEGTGTNTDTQYF
clone_size: -; v_call: TRBV10-3; j_call: TRBJ1-5; d_call: -; cdr3_nt: TGTGCCATCAGTGAGTCAACAGGAGCTTATAGCAATCAGCCCCAGCATTTT; cdr3_aa: CAISESTGAYSNQPQHF